The next 17 T cell receptor beta chains were all read from a single sample in a study of CXCR3-negative and CXCR3-positive naive CD8 T cells. Via 5' RACE with UMI labels, TRB cDNA libraries were prepared. TCRdb re-called the 5' RACE reads and shows each CDR3 protein once, DNA omitted. The sample includes 25,000 to 35,000 distinct CDR3 sequences. Material: memory CD8+ T cells from blood. The receptors here all came from a human donor in good health. Some clones in this sample may be carry-over from other donors' samples.

The gene calls are TRBV6-2 or TRBV6-3 and TRBJ2-1; the D gene TCRdb calls, TRBD1, cannot be checked with no DNA. The CDR3 consists of 14 residues. The germline CDR1 and CDR2 sequences are MNHEY and SVGEGT. Here the CDR3 reads CASSSRDRYNEQFF.

V is TRBV7-9 and J is TRBJ2-3; TCRdb reports TRBD1, a call that lacks DNA to check it against. The CDR3 spans 14 residues. Germline CDR1 and CDR2: SEHNR and FQNEAQ (reference sequence). CDR3 sequence reads: CASSFSGHTDTQYF.

The chain combines TRBV7-2 with TRBJ2-7. This CDR3 is 15 amino acids long. Germline V lookup: CDR1 SGHTA, CDR2 FQGNSA. Here the CDR3 reads CASSLVVSSSYEQYF.

The chain combines TRBV6-2 or TRBV6-3 with TRBJ1-2; the TRBD1 assignment by TCRdb is unverifiable without DNA. The CDR3 is 16 residues long. Germline V gene sequence: CDR1 MNHEY, CDR2 SVGEGT. The chain's CDR3 is CASSYATQGTEYGYTF.

The chain's CDR3 is CASSPGTGDRYNEQFF. The genes are TRBV28 and TRBJ2-1; TCRdb reports TRBD1, a call that lacks DNA to check it against. From germline, CDR1 is MDHEN and CDR2 SYDVKM. The CDR3 covers 16 residues.

The rearrangement uses TRBV4-2 and TRBJ2-7; lacking DNA, the TRBD2 call made by TCRdb goes unchecked. This CDR3 has 16 residues. Per the germline V gene, CDR1 is LGHNA and CDR2 is YNFKEQ. CDR3 protein: CASSQEGLAGPVEQYF.

This chain connects TRBV3-1 to TRBJ1-1; there is no DNA to check the TCRdb D call of TRBD1. Per the germline V gene, CDR1 is LGHDT and CDR2 is YNNKEL (reference sequence). The CDR3 length is 15 residues. The chain's CDR3 is CASSQRTGVNTEAFF.

This rearrangement joins TRBV27 to TRBJ2-2; TCRdb proposes TRBD1, but this gene call is untestable without DNA. Germline V gene sequence: CDR1 MNHEY, CDR2 SMNVEV (reference sequence). The CDR3 has 16 residues. The CDR3 region is CASSPGTVFYTGELFF.

The chain couples TRBV5-1 to TRBJ1-1. CDR3 size: 12 residues. Germline assignment: CDR1 SGHRS and CDR2 YFSETQ. CDR3 amino acids: CASSRKGTEAFF.

The rearrangement links TRBV7-9 to TRBJ2-5; lacking DNA, the TRBD2 call made by TCRdb goes unchecked. The CDR3 spans 12 residues. Looked up from germline, CDR1 is SEHNR and CDR2 is FQNEAQ (reference sequence). This CDR3 reads CASSPTLQTQYF.

V is TRBV3-1 and J is TRBJ1-4. CDR3 length: 16 amino acids. Germline CDR1 reads LGHDT; CDR2 reads YNNKEL (reference sequence). The CDR3 protein is CASSQANRAWHEKLFF.

The chain carries TRBV25-1 and TRBJ2-1; TCRdb designates TRBD2, a call that cannot be tested without DNA. The CDR3 runs 15 residues. Germline CDR1 reads MGHDK; CDR2 reads SYGVNS. The CDR3 here is CASSELRLARNEQFF.

The chain recombines TRBV29-1 with TRBJ2-3; TCRdb's D call, TRBD2, is unchecked because there is no DNA. The CDR3 loop spans 15 amino acids. Germline V gene sequence: CDR1 SQVTM, CDR2 ANQGSEA. The CDR3 sequence is CSVGGVAGATDTQYF.

The CDR3: CASSYGAVDTDTQYF. The rearrangement links TRBV6-2 or TRBV6-3 to TRBJ2-3; TCRdb picks TRBD1, but there is no DNA to check that call. The CDR3 sequence is 15 residues long. Germline values: CDR1 MNHEY, CDR2 SVGEGT.

This chain joins TRBV2 and TRBJ1-5; TCRdb calls TRBD1, which cannot be checked without DNA. The CDR3 has 14 residues. Germline V gene data show CDR1 as SNHLY and CDR2 as FYNNEI. CDR3: CASRIRGSNQPQHF.

The CDR3: CASSLTTGSNSPLHF. The chain combines TRBV7-3 with TRBJ1-6; the D call of TRBD1 rests on TCRdb alone, since no DNA is present to check it. This CDR3 has 15 residues. Germline lookup yields CDR1 SGHTA and CDR2 FQGTGA.

The chain joins TRBV5-1 to TRBJ1-2; with no DNA, the TCRdb D assignment of TRBD1 cannot be verified. This CDR3 is built from 11 residues. The germline CDR1 and CDR2 sequences are SGHRS and YFSETQ. The chain's CDR3 is CASGQGFGYTF. The whole variable domain, filled in from reference TRBV5-1 and TRBJ1-2, reads KAGVTQTPRYLIKTRGQQVTLSCSPISGHRSVSWYQQTPGQGLQFLFEYFSETQRNKGNFPGRFSGRQFSNSRSEMNVSTLELGDSALYLCASGQGFGYTFGSGTRLTVV.